This TCR beta chain was captured by sequencing in a study of blood T cell repertoires in COVID-19. Background on the study: Sample material is recorded as cDNA or gDNA derived from T cells, B-cell-depleted T cells, or PBMCs.

Patients of the Seattle cohort, enrolled during active infection, were followed longitudinally. Original methodology: Amplification with reference gene primers provided the estimates of nucleated cell counts. Sequenced by immunoSEQ multiplex PCR; TCRdb stores in-frame clones only, minus some. D and trimming come from the DNA, and the V and J calls and clone size come from that table. The repertoire holds around 200,000 clones, around four fifths seen once, with about 14% in the top ten. CDR1 and CDR2 (germline): SEHNR, FQNEAQ (reference sequence). The CDR3 extends over 14 amino acids. Germline trimming cut 6 bases from V and 6 bases from J; bases unmatched to any gene: 8.

This TCR derives from a woman aged 70-85 years with COVID-19, enrolled during active disease. The J gene is TRBJ2-3, the V gene TRBV7-9; 8 bases line up with TRBD1. Sequenced sample: peripheral blood. CDR3 DNA sequence: TGTGCCAGCAGACCAACAGGGGGACGGGATACGCAGTATTTT. Translation: CASRPTGGRDTQYF. Full variable domain (outside the CDR3, taken from reference TRBV7-9 and TRBJ2-3): DTGVSQNPRHKITKRGQNVTFRCDPISEHNRLYWYRQTLGQGPEFLTYFQNEAQLEKSRLLSDRFSAERPKGSFSTLEIQRTEQGDSAMYLCASRPTGGRDTQYFGPGTRLTVL.